Listed below are T cell receptor beta chains from one sample, sequenced in a study of T-cell reconstitution after alpha-beta-depleted transplantation in children. Using its own MiXCR run on the PCR reads, TCRdb lists one record per CDR3 protein. The table records 400,000 to 550,000 distinct CDR3 sequences, over 9.5% of them present only once. This material consisted of PBMCs, taken before TCRalphabeta/CD19-depleted stem cell transplant. These receptors came from a child aged 2-15 years with inherited bone marrow failure, due to receive a stem cell transplant. Both conserved end residues are part of each CDR3. Each record gives: V gene, clone size, D gene, J gene, CDR3 DNA, CDR3 protein. The D gene is left open where the match is weak. Not all rows give a size; the values are once, few, many and, for expanded clones, a class.

v_call: TRBV6-6
clone_size: few
d_call: NA
j_call: TRBJ1-2
cdr3_nt: TGTGCCAGCAGGACACCGGCTTTTTATGGCTACACCTTC
cdr3_aa: CASRTPAFYGYTF

v_call: TRBV20-1
clone_size: many
d_call: NA
j_call: TRBJ1-2
cdr3_nt: TGCAGTGCTTCCGGGACACCGACTAACTATGGCTACACCTTC
cdr3_aa: CSASGTPTNYGYTF

v_call: TRBV4-3
clone_size: many
d_call: NA
j_call: TRBJ2-7
cdr3_nt: TGCGCCAGCAGCCAAGGTATCCGACAGGTCTACGAGCAGTACTTC
cdr3_aa: CASSQGIRQVYEQYF

v_call: TRBV12-3/TRBV12-4
clone_size: few
d_call: TRBD1
j_call: TRBJ2-7
cdr3_nt: TGTGCCAGCAGTTTACGACCGACAGGGGGAGAGTACTTC
cdr3_aa: CASSLRPTGGEYF

v_call: TRBV7-8
clone_size: many
d_call: TRBD1
j_call: TRBJ1-6
cdr3_nt: TGTGCCAGCAGCTTAGGGGACAGGGCCCGGAGCACCCTCCACTTT
cdr3_aa: CASSLGDRARSTLHF

v_call: TRBV20-1
clone_size: many
d_call: TRBD2
j_call: TRBJ2-1
cdr3_nt: TGCAGTGCTAGAGACCCAGCGGGAGGGCCGTGGCAGTTCTTC
cdr3_aa: CSARDPAGGPWQFF

v_call: TRBV20-1
clone_size: NA
d_call: NA
j_call: TRBJ2-1
cdr3_nt: TGCAGTGCGCCAATAGCGGAGCAGTTCTTC
cdr3_aa: CSAPIAEQFF

v_call: TRBV2
clone_size: many
d_call: NA
j_call: TRBJ2-3
cdr3_nt: TGTGCCAGCAGTGATTTCTCCCTACGCACAGATACGCAGTATTTT
cdr3_aa: CASSDFSLRTDTQYF

v_call: TRBV7-2
clone_size: many
d_call: NA
j_call: TRBJ2-5
cdr3_nt: TGTGCCAGCAGCCGGGTTGGGGCAGGGCAAGAGACCCAGTACTTC
cdr3_aa: CASSRVGAGQETQYF

v_call: TRBV18
clone_size: NA
d_call: TRBD2
j_call: TRBJ2-1
cdr3_nt: TGTGCCAGCTCACTTCGGACTAGCGGGACGGGATACAATGAGCAGTTCTTC
cdr3_aa: CASSLRTSGTGYNEQFF

v_call: TRBV2
clone_size: NA
d_call: TRBD1
j_call: TRBJ1-2
cdr3_nt: TGTGCCAGCAGTCATGGGACAGGGGTTCGGTATGGCTACACCTTC
cdr3_aa: CASSHGTGVRYGYTF

v_call: TRBV5-4
clone_size: few
d_call: NA
j_call: TRBJ1-4
cdr3_nt: TGTGCCAGCAGCACCGGACCGATTGAAAAACTGTTTTTT
cdr3_aa: CASSTGPIEKLFF

v_call: TRBV12-3/TRBV12-4
clone_size: many
d_call: NA
j_call: TRBJ2-3
cdr3_nt: TGTGCCAGCAGTTTCGTTCTAGCGCCTTTTACAGATACGCAGTATTTT
cdr3_aa: CASSFVLAPFTDTQYF

v_call: TRBV7-2
clone_size: many
d_call: NA
j_call: TRBJ1-1
cdr3_nt: TGTGCCAGCAGCGTAGCAATGAACACTGAAGCTTTCTTT
cdr3_aa: CASSVAMNTEAFF

v_call: TRBV10-3
clone_size: many
d_call: TRBD1
j_call: TRBJ2-5
cdr3_nt: TGTGCCATCGGGGGAGGACAGGGCGAGACCCAGTACTTC
cdr3_aa: CAIGGGQGETQYF

v_call: TRBV6-2/TRBV6-3
clone_size: many
d_call: TRBD2
j_call: TRBJ2-1
cdr3_nt: TGTGCCAGCAGTTACGGAAACTTAGCGGGGGATGAGCAGTTCTTC
cdr3_aa: CASSYGNLAGDEQFF

v_call: TRBV6-2/TRBV6-3
clone_size: many
d_call: NA
j_call: TRBJ2-7
cdr3_nt: TGTGCCAGCAGTTACTCGAGGGTGGGCGACGAGCAGTACTTC
cdr3_aa: CASSYSRVGDEQYF

v_call: TRBV29-1
clone_size: many
d_call: TRBD1
j_call: TRBJ1-2
cdr3_nt: TGCAGCGTTGAGTGGGACAGGGGGCGCGGTTATGGCTACACCTTC
cdr3_aa: CSVEWDRGRGYGYTF

v_call: TRBV28
clone_size: many
d_call: NA
j_call: TRBJ1-5
cdr3_nt: TGTGCCAGCAGTTTACTTGGCAGCTATAGCAATCAGCCCCAGCATTTT
cdr3_aa: CASSLLGSYSNQPQHF

v_call: TRBV10-3
clone_size: many
d_call: NA
j_call: TRBJ2-7
cdr3_nt: TGTGCCATCAGTGACAACGGACTATCCGAGCAGTACTTC
cdr3_aa: CAISDNGLSEQYF

v_call: TRBV28
clone_size: many
d_call: TRBD2
j_call: TRBJ2-3
cdr3_nt: TGTGCCAGCAGAACACCAGCGGGAGGTAGGCTAGATACGCAGTATTTT
cdr3_aa: CASRTPAGGRLDTQYF

v_call: TRBV6-1
clone_size: many
d_call: TRBD1
j_call: TRBJ1-1
cdr3_nt: TGTGCCAGCACCCATATACAGGGGACGAACACTGAAGCTTTCTTT
cdr3_aa: CASTHIQGTNTEAFF

v_call: TRBV28
clone_size: NA
d_call: NA
j_call: TRBJ2-5
cdr3_nt: TGTGCCAGCAGTTTACTGTCCGAGCAAGAGACCCAGTACTTC
cdr3_aa: CASSLLSEQETQYF

v_call: TRBV29-1
clone_size: many
d_call: NA
j_call: TRBJ1-1
cdr3_nt: TGCAGCGTTGGGGGACACTACTTTACTGAAGCTTTCTTT
cdr3_aa: CSVGGHYFTEAFF

v_call: TRBV14
clone_size: few
d_call: TRBD2
j_call: TRBJ2-2
cdr3_nt: TGTGCCAGCAGCCATGGCGGGAGGAATGCCGGGGAGCTGTTTTTT
cdr3_aa: CASSHGGRNAGELFF

v_call: TRBV29-1
clone_size: many
d_call: NA
j_call: TRBJ2-1
cdr3_nt: TGCAGCGCTCGGCCTGTGTTAAATGAGCAGTTCTTC
cdr3_aa: CSARPVLNEQFF

v_call: TRBV12-3/TRBV12-4
clone_size: NA
d_call: NA
j_call: TRBJ2-7
cdr3_nt: NA
cdr3_aa: CASTSGYTGEQYF

v_call: TRBV15
clone_size: many
d_call: NA
j_call: TRBJ1-4
cdr3_nt: TGTGCCACCAGCAGAACCAGGTGGGAAAAACTGTTTTTT
cdr3_aa: CATSRTRWEKLFF

v_call: TRBV20-1
clone_size: many
d_call: TRBD2
j_call: TRBJ2-7
cdr3_nt: TGCAGTCCCCTAGCGGGAGTTTTCCACGAGCAGTACTTC
cdr3_aa: CSPLAGVFHEQYF

v_call: TRBV7-9
clone_size: many
d_call: NA
j_call: TRBJ2-3
cdr3_nt: TGTGCCAGCAGCTTGTTTGGCTCGTGGGGCACAGATACGCAGTATTTT
cdr3_aa: CASSLFGSWGTDTQYF

v_call: TRBV20-1
clone_size: few
d_call: TRBD2
j_call: TRBJ2-2
cdr3_nt: TGCAGTGCTAGAGATGAGGCTAGCGGGCCGAACACCGGGGAGCTGTTTTTT
cdr3_aa: CSARDEASGPNTGELFF

v_call: TRBV5-1
clone_size: many
d_call: NA
j_call: TRBJ2-1
cdr3_nt: TGCGCCAGCAGCTTGGAGTCGGGAGTCTCCTACAATGAGCAGTTCTTC
cdr3_aa: CASSLESGVSYNEQFF

v_call: TRBV5-1
clone_size: many
d_call: NA
j_call: TRBJ1-1
cdr3_nt: TGCGCCAGCAGCTTCAGCAGGATCACTGAAGCTTTCTTT
cdr3_aa: CASSFSRITEAFF

v_call: TRBV27
clone_size: NA
d_call: NA
j_call: TRBJ2-1
cdr3_nt: TGTGCCAGCAGTCTACAGGACTCCTACAATGAGCAGTTCTTC
cdr3_aa: CASSLQDSYNEQFF

v_call: TRBV6-5
clone_size: many
d_call: NA
j_call: TRBJ1-5
cdr3_nt: TGTGCCAGCAGTTACTCGGCCGAAGGAAATCAGCCCCAGCATTTT
cdr3_aa: CASSYSAEGNQPQHF

v_call: TRBV4-3
clone_size: many
d_call: TRBD2
j_call: TRBJ2-1
cdr3_nt: TGCGCCAGCAGCCAAGATCCAGCGGGAGGGTACAATGAGCAGTTCTTC
cdr3_aa: CASSQDPAGGYNEQFF

v_call: TRBV10-3
clone_size: NA
d_call: TRBD2
j_call: TRBJ2-2
cdr3_nt: TGTGCCATCAGTGAAACTGGGACTAGCGGGAGGGCCGGCGCCGGGGAGCTGTTTTTT
cdr3_aa: CAISETGTSGRAGAGELFF

v_call: TRBV7-9
clone_size: many
d_call: NA
j_call: TRBJ2-1
cdr3_nt: TGTGCCAGCAGCATAGTCTTAGGGTCCTACAATGAGCAGTTCTTC
cdr3_aa: CASSIVLGSYNEQFF

v_call: TRBV30
clone_size: NA
d_call: TRBD1
j_call: TRBJ2-7
cdr3_nt: TGTGCCTGGAGAAGACAGGGTCGCCCCTACGAGCAGTACTTC
cdr3_aa: CAWRRQGRPYEQYF

v_call: TRBV12-3/TRBV12-4
clone_size: many
d_call: TRBD2
j_call: TRBJ2-7
cdr3_nt: TGTGCCAGCAGTTTTCACGCTAGCGGGAGTTTCGACGAGCAGTACTTC
cdr3_aa: CASSFHASGSFDEQYF

v_call: TRBV25-1
clone_size: many
d_call: TRBD2
j_call: TRBJ2-1
cdr3_nt: TGTGCCAGCAGTTTCACCGGGACTAGGGCTGAGCAGTTCTTC
cdr3_aa: CASSFTGTRAEQFF

v_call: TRBV29-1
clone_size: many
d_call: NA
j_call: TRBJ2-1
cdr3_nt: TGCAGCGTTGTGCACGGGACTTCCTACAATGAGCAGTTCTTC
cdr3_aa: CSVVHGTSYNEQFF

v_call: TRBV3-1
clone_size: many
d_call: TRBD2
j_call: TRBJ2-7
cdr3_nt: TGTGCCAGCAGCCAAGATACTAGCGGGAACTACGAGCAGTACTTC
cdr3_aa: CASSQDTSGNYEQYF

v_call: TRBV23-1
clone_size: NA
d_call: TRBD2
j_call: TRBJ2-5
cdr3_nt: TGCGCCAGCAGTCAATCGGGGGGGGTAAAGTACCAAGAGACCCAGTACTTC
cdr3_aa: CASSQSGGVKYQETQYF

v_call: TRBV5-1
clone_size: few
d_call: NA
j_call: TRBJ2-3
cdr3_nt: TGCGCCAGCAGCTTAACTAACGGTAGGCGCACAGATACGCAGTATTTT
cdr3_aa: CASSLTNGRRTDTQYF

v_call: TRBV7-8
clone_size: many
d_call: TRBD2
j_call: TRBJ2-1
cdr3_nt: TGTGCCAGCAGCCCGGGACTAGCGGGAGCCCCCGATTACAATGAGCAGTTCTTC
cdr3_aa: CASSPGLAGAPDYNEQFF

v_call: TRBV20-1
clone_size: many
d_call: NA
j_call: TRBJ1-1
cdr3_nt: TGCAGTGCACTACAGGGAAGAACTGAAGCTTTCTTT
cdr3_aa: CSALQGRTEAFF

v_call: TRBV19
clone_size: many
d_call: NA
j_call: TRBJ1-1
cdr3_nt: TGTGCCAGCCAGGATAGGCGGACCACTGAAGCTTTCTTT
cdr3_aa: CASQDRRTTEAFF

v_call: TRBV4-3
clone_size: many
d_call: TRBD2
j_call: TRBJ2-3
cdr3_nt: TGCGCCAGCAGCACCCGCCGGGGGGCAGATACGCAGTATTTT
cdr3_aa: CASSTRRGADTQYF

v_call: TRBV6-2/TRBV6-3
clone_size: many
d_call: TRBD2
j_call: TRBJ2-1
cdr3_nt: TGTGCCAGCAGTTACTCCGGACTAGCTTCTTATGAGCAGTTCTTC
cdr3_aa: CASSYSGLASYEQFF

v_call: TRBV10-1
clone_size: many
d_call: NA
j_call: TRBJ2-3
cdr3_nt: TGCGCCAGCAGCGGACAGTTAACAGATACGCAGTATTTT
cdr3_aa: CASSGQLTDTQYF

v_call: TRBV5-1
clone_size: many
d_call: TRBD2
j_call: TRBJ2-1
cdr3_nt: TGCGCCAGCAGCTTGTCGGGGGGGTTGTACAATGAGCAGTTCTTC
cdr3_aa: CASSLSGGLYNEQFF

v_call: TRBV28
clone_size: many
d_call: NA
j_call: TRBJ1-1
cdr3_nt: TGTGCCAGCAGTTTTGGCAGAAGAAACACTGAAGCTTTCTTT
cdr3_aa: CASSFGRRNTEAFF

v_call: TRBV25-1
clone_size: few
d_call: TRBD1
j_call: TRBJ2-1
cdr3_nt: TGTGCCAGCAGTGAATGGGGGACAGGGGGGGATGAGCAGTTCTTC
cdr3_aa: CASSEWGTGGDEQFF

v_call: TRBV20-1
clone_size: NA
d_call: NA
j_call: TRBJ2-2
cdr3_nt: TGCAGTGCTAGAGACCGCATCCGGGGTACGAACACCGGGGAGCTGTTTTTT
cdr3_aa: CSARDRIRGTNTGELFF

v_call: TRBV7-2
clone_size: few
d_call: NA
j_call: TRBJ2-1
cdr3_nt: TGTGCCAGCAGCTTAGGTGTGCAGCCGGAGCAGTTCTTC
cdr3_aa: CASSLGVQPEQFF

v_call: TRBV10-3
clone_size: many
d_call: TRBD1
j_call: TRBJ2-7
cdr3_nt: TGTGCCATCAGGGAGACAGGGGGTGGGGACGAGCAGTACTTC
cdr3_aa: CAIRETGGGDEQYF

v_call: TRBV11-2
clone_size: many
d_call: NA
j_call: TRBJ1-2
cdr3_nt: TGTGCCAGCAGCCCGATTATAGGCGGGTCCCTTGAGTATGGCTACACCTTC
cdr3_aa: CASSPIIGGSLEYGYTF

v_call: TRBV4-2
clone_size: many
d_call: TRBD2
j_call: TRBJ2-7
cdr3_nt: TGTGCCAGCAGCCAAGAATTGGGGTCGAGTAGCGGGAGAATCTACGAGCAGTACTTC
cdr3_aa: CASSQELGSSSGRIYEQYF

v_call: TRBV10-3
clone_size: many
d_call: TRBD2
j_call: TRBJ2-7
cdr3_nt: TGTGCCATCAGTAGGGGACTAGCGGGGCCCTTCTCCTACGAGCAGTACTTC
cdr3_aa: CAISRGLAGPFSYEQYF